This is a list of T cell receptor beta chains from one sample in a study of shared clonotypes between healthy human individuals. Measured with immunoSEQ multiplex PCR; TCRdb has only the in-frame clones, and not every one. The sample carries some 1 million clones, more than 60% recorded once. What was sequenced was memory CD4+ T cells sorted from blood. The receptor set was obtained from a man between 18 and 35 years old in good health. CDR3s include the opening cysteine and the closing phenylalanine or tryptophan. Fields, in order: clone size, D gene, J gene, V gene, CDR3 DNA, CDR3 protein. A D gene is named only where the DNA matches it firmly. Clone sizes are given selectively: once, few, many, or a class where the clone is expanded.

size: few
D: -
J: TRBJ1-3
V: TRBV7-8
DNA: TGTGCCAGCAGCTTAGAGGCCAGGGCGAGCTCTGGAAACACCATATATTTT
CDR3: CASSLEARASSGNTIYF

size: -
D: -
J: TRBJ2-6
V: TRBV6-1
DNA: TGTGCCAGCAGTGAAGTTGGCAGGACCCTCTCTGGGGCCAACGTCCTGACTTTC
CDR3: CASSEVGRTLSGANVLTF

size: -
D: -
J: TRBJ2-2
V: TRBV5-1
DNA: TGCGCCAGCAGCTTGGCTCGGGACACTAACACCGGGGAGCTGTTTTTT
CDR3: CASSLARDTNTGELFF

size: -
D: -
J: TRBJ2-2
V: TRBV27
DNA: TGTGCCAGCAGTCCCCCCAGGGCTTCAGGACCCGGGGAGCTGTTTTTT
CDR3: CASSPPRASGPGELFF

size: -
D: TRBD2
J: TRBJ2-1
V: TRBV4-3
DNA: TGCGCCAGCAGCCAAGGGGCGCGGGAGGATGAGCAGTTCTTC
CDR3: CASSQGAREDEQFF

size: -
D: -
J: TRBJ2-4
V: TRBV30
DNA: TGTGCCTGGAGTGTTGGGGGGCTAGCCAAAAACATTCAGTACTTC
CDR3: CAWSVGGLAKNIQYF

size: -
D: TRBD1
J: TRBJ2-3
V: TRBV6-1
DNA: TGTGCCAGCAGTCCACAGGGGGCGGGAACAGATACGCAGTATTTT
CDR3: CASSPQGAGTDTQYF

size: -
D: TRBD1
J: TRBJ1-3
V: TRBV12-5
DNA: TGTGCTAGAGGGACAGCTGGAAACACCATATATTTT
CDR3: CARGTAGNTIYF

size: -
D: TRBD1
J: TRBJ2-2
V: TRBV5-1
DNA: TGCGCCAGCAGCGCCCGGACAGGGGTCCCCGGGGAGCTGTTTTTT
CDR3: CASSARTGVPGELFF

size: few
D: TRBD1
J: TRBJ2-4
V: TRBV11-2
DNA: TGTGCCAGCAGCTTTGACAGGGGACGGGACATTCAGTACTTC
CDR3: CASSFDRGRDIQYF

size: -
D: TRBD1
J: TRBJ1-1
V: TRBV19
DNA: TGTGCCAGTAGAGCACAGGGGGCGCCGATCCCAGCTTTCTTT
CDR3: CASRAQGAPIPAFF

size: once
D: TRBD2
J: TRBJ2-1
V: TRBV19
DNA: TGTGCCAGTAGAAATGGACTAGCGGCTTCCTACAATGAGCAGTTCTTC
CDR3: CASRNGLAASYNEQFF

size: -
D: -
J: TRBJ1-4
V: TRBV28
DNA: TGTGCCAGCAGTTCTTCTCCGATAGGGGCTAATGAAAAACTGTTTTTT
CDR3: CASSSSPIGANEKLFF

size: -
D: -
J: TRBJ2-7
V: TRBV5-4
DNA: TGTGCCAGCAGCTTGGGAGGGGAAAACGAGCAGTACTTC
CDR3: CASSLGGENEQYF

size: -
D: -
J: TRBJ2-1
V: TRBV7-2
DNA: TGTGCCAGCAGCTACCTATCCGATGAGCAGTTCTTC
CDR3: CASSYLSDEQFF

size: -
D: -
J: TRBJ1-1
V: TRBV7-2
DNA: TGTGCCAGCAGCTTATATAGTGGGGGGAACACTGAAGCTTTCTTT
CDR3: CASSLYSGGNTEAFF

size: -
D: -
J: TRBJ1-4
V: TRBV2
DNA: TGTGCCAGCAGTGAAGAGTGGGCAGGGAATGAAAAACTGTTTTTT
CDR3: CASSEEWAGNEKLFF

size: -
D: -
J: TRBJ2-3
V: TRBV7-9
DNA: TGTGCCAGCAGCCTCACGGGGGGCAGGGGGGTGGATACGCAGTATTTT
CDR3: CASSLTGGRGVDTQYF

size: once
D: TRBD1
J: TRBJ2-5
V: TRBV11-2
DNA: TGTGCCAGCAGCTTAAACAGGGGGCAAGAGACCCAGTACTTC
CDR3: CASSLNRGQETQYF

size: -
D: -
J: TRBJ2-3
V: TRBV7-2
DNA: TGTGCCAGCAAGAGACAGGCTTACACAGATACGCAGTATTTT
CDR3: CASKRQAYTDTQYF

size: -
D: -
J: TRBJ2-5
V: TRBV10-3
DNA: TGTGCCATCAGTGAGTCCCTCCTGACTAGTGGGCAACAAGAGACCCAGTACTTC
CDR3: CAISESLLTSGQQETQYF

size: -
D: -
J: TRBJ2-1
V: TRBV5-6
DNA: TGTGCCAGCAGCTCTAGAGGAGCGGGCTACTCCTACAATGAGCAGTTCTTC
CDR3: CASSSRGAGYSYNEQFF

size: -
D: TRBD1
J: TRBJ2-7
V: TRBV7-2
DNA: TGTGCCAGCAGCCGTTACAGGGGAGACGAGCAGTACTTC
CDR3: CASSRYRGDEQYF

size: -
D: TRBD2
J: TRBJ2-7
V: TRBV7-2
DNA: TGTGCCAGCAGCCTTAGCGGGAGAAATTACGAGCAGTACTTC
CDR3: CASSLSGRNYEQYF

size: -
D: -
J: TRBJ1-1
V: TRBV28
DNA: TGTGCCACCAAGGGGGAGGGTCAAGGTATGAACACTGAAGCTTTCTTT
CDR3: CATKGEGQGMNTEAFF

size: -
D: TRBD2
J: TRBJ2-1
V: TRBV7-6
DNA: TGTGCCAGCAGCTTAGCGCCCAGCGGGGGGTACAATGAGCAGTTCTTC
CDR3: CASSLAPSGGYNEQFF

size: -
D: TRBD1
J: TRBJ2-5
V: TRBV10-2
DNA: TGCGCCAGCAGTGCGCGACAGGGCCCGGGGGAGACCCAGTACTTC
CDR3: CASSARQGPGETQYF

size: -
D: TRBD1
J: TRBJ2-2
V: TRBV7-6
DNA: TGTGCCAGCAGCTTAGGGACAGGGGGCACCCTCAGCACCGGGGAGCTGTTTTTT
CDR3: CASSLGTGGTLSTGELFF

size: -
D: TRBD2
J: TRBJ2-1
V: TRBV18
DNA: TGTGCCAGCTCACCACGACTAGCGGGGGGTTACAATGAGCAGTTCTTC
CDR3: CASSPRLAGGYNEQFF

size: -
D: -
J: TRBJ2-7
V: TRBV6-6
DNA: TGTGCCAGCATGAACAGGCGGGACGAGCAGTACTTC
CDR3: CASMNRRDEQYF

size: -
D: -
J: TRBJ2-7
V: TRBV6-1
DNA: TGTGCCAGCAGTGGCCTCAACAGAGAGTCATACGAGCAGTACTTC
CDR3: CASSGLNRESYEQYF

size: -
D: -
J: TRBJ2-7
V: TRBV19
DNA: TGTGCCAGTAGTAGGGGAGAGGGATCCTACGAGCAGTACTTC
CDR3: CASSRGEGSYEQYF

size: -
D: TRBD1
J: TRBJ1-2
V: TRBV19
DNA: TGTGCCAGTTCCCCCGGACAGGGAAGACCCTATGGCTACACCTTC
CDR3: CASSPGQGRPYGYTF

size: -
D: -
J: TRBJ1-3
V: TRBV10-3
DNA: TGTGCCATCAGGCAGGGAGGATCTGGAAACACCATATATTTT
CDR3: CAIRQGGSGNTIYF

size: -
D: TRBD1
J: TRBJ1-1
V: TRBV6-5
DNA: TGTGCCAGCAGCCAGACAGGGGTCAACACTGAAGCTTTCTTT
CDR3: CASSQTGVNTEAFF

size: -
D: -
J: TRBJ2-1
V: TRBV25-1
DNA: TGTGCCAGCCCCATGGCCAGCTCCTACAATGAGCAGTTCTTC
CDR3: CASPMASSYNEQFF

size: -
D: -
J: TRBJ2-1
V: TRBV7-9
DNA: TGTGCCAGCAGCAATTACCTCAATGAGCAGTTCTTC
CDR3: CASSNYLNEQFF

size: -
D: TRBD2
J: TRBJ2-5
V: TRBV5-4
DNA: TGTGCCAGCAGCTTGGCCGGGAGGGGCTCCCAAGAGACCCAGTACTTC
CDR3: CASSLAGRGSQETQYF

size: -
D: -
J: TRBJ2-3
V: TRBV11-2
DNA: TGTGCCAGCAGCGCACGACCCACTTATCGGGATACGCAGTATTTT
CDR3: CASSARPTYRDTQYF

size: -
D: -
J: TRBJ1-2
V: TRBV14
DNA: TGTGCCAGCAGCCAAGATCGAGGTACGGATGGTCCTAAAGGCTACACCTTC
CDR3: CASSQDRGTDGPKGYTF

size: -
D: TRBD1
J: TRBJ1-5
V: TRBV6-6
DNA: TGTGCCAGCAGGGGGACAGGGTCTGGGAATCAGCCCCAGCATTTT
CDR3: CASRGTGSGNQPQHF

size: few
D: TRBD2
J: TRBJ2-7
V: TRBV27
DNA: TGTGCCAGCAGTTTAACGGCGGGAGGCTACGAGCAGTACTTC
CDR3: CASSLTAGGYEQYF

size: few
D: -
J: TRBJ2-5
V: TRBV10-3
DNA: TGTGCCATCAGTGAGTCGGCAGAGACCCAGTACTTC
CDR3: CAISESAETQYF

size: few
D: TRBD1
J: TRBJ1-5
V: TRBV11-2
DNA: TGTGCCAGCAGCTGGGGACAGGGATTCAATCAGCCCCAGCATTTT
CDR3: CASSWGQGFNQPQHF